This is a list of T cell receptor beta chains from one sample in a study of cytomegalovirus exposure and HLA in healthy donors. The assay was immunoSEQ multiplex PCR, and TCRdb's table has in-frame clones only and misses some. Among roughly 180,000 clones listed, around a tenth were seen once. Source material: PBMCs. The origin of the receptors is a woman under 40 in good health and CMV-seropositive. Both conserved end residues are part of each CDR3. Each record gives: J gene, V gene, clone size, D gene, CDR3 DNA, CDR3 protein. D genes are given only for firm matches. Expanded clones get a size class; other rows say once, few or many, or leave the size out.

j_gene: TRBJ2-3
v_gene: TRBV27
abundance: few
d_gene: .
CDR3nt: TGTGCCAGCAGTCTAAACAGAGACAACCCAAGCACAGATACGCAGTATTTT
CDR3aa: CASSLNRDNPSTDTQYF

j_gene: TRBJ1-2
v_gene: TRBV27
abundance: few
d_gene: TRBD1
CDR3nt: TGTGCCAGCAGTAAGGGACAGGCGTACGGCTACACCTTC
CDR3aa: CASSKGQAYGYTF

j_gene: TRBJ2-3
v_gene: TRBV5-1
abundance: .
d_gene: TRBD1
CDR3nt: TGCGCCAGCAGCTTGGGGGGACAGGGGGCCGCAGATACGCAGTATTTT
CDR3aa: CASSLGGQGAADTQYF

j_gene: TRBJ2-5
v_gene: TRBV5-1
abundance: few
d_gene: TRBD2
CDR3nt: TGCGCCAGTTCCCGGGGGGATGAAGAGACCCAGTACTTC
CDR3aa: CASSRGDEETQYF

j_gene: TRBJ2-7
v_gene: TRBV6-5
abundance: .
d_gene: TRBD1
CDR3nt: TGTGCCAGCAGTCCTACCCGGGACAGTATATCCGAGCAGTACTTC
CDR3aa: CASSPTRDSISEQYF

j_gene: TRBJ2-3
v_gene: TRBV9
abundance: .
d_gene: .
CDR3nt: TGTGCCAGCAGCGTAGCTTCCGCGACAGGAACGCAGTATTTT
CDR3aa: CASSVASATGTQYF

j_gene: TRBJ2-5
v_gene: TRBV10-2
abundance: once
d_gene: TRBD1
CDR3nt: TGCGCCAGCAGTCACCTGGACAGGGGGCGGGAGACCCAGTACTTC
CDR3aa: CASSHLDRGRETQYF

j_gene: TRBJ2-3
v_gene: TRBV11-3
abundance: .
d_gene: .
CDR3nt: TGTGCCAGCAGCTTATCAGGTCCAGATACGCAGTATTTT
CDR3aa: CASSLSGPDTQYF

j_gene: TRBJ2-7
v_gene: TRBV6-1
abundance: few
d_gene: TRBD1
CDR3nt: TGTGCCAGCAGTGAAAAGGGCGGCAGGGGGCGCGAGCAGTACTTC
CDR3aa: CASSEKGGRGREQYF

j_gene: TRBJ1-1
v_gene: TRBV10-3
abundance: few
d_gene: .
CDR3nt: TGTGCCATCGGGCTGGGACTGCCGAACACTGAAGCTTTCTTT
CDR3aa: CAIGLGLPNTEAFF

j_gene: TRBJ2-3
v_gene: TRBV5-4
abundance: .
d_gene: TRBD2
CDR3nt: TGTGCCAGCAGCCCGGGACTAGAAACAGATACGCAGTATTTT
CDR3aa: CASSPGLETDTQYF

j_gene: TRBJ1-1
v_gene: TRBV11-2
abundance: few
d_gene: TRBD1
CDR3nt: TGTGCCAGCAGCCCATCCCTCAGGGGGGACACTGAAGCTTTCTTT
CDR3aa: CASSPSLRGDTEAFF

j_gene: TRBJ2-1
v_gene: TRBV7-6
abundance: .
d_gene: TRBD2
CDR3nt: TGTGCCAGCAGCTCCCTAGCGGGAGGTAAACATGAGCAGTTCTTC
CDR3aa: CASSSLAGGKHEQFF

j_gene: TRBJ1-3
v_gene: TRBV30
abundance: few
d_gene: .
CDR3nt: TGTGCCTGGAGACCCCGGGGGGCTGGAAACACCATATATTTT
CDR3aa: CAWRPRGAGNTIYF

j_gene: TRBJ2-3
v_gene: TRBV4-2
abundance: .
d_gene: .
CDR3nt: TGTGCCAGCAGCACCCGGGGGGCGGGCAGCACAGATACGCAGTATTTT
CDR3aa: CASSTRGAGSTDTQYF